The sequence of this T cell receptor (beta chain) was determined in a study of tissue T cells after allogeneic stem cell transplantation. The length of the CDR3 is 14 residues. CDR1 and CDR2 from the germline V gene are KGHPV and FQNQEV (reference sequence). With V trimmed by 1 base and J by 7 bases, 2 bases remained unmatched. Study outcomes and limitations: This small cohort was clinically heterogeneous, and sampling depth was a limitation.

Survey-depth TCRbeta CDR3 sequencing reported V/J genes and productive frequencies. Profiling relied on immunoSEQ multiplex PCR, and the TCRdb table lists in-frame clones only, not all of them. The sample carries several thousand clones, approximately 50% recorded once. The sample's time point: mouse harvest day 7 after allogeneic transplant. The graft held 10^6 splenic CD5+ T cells and 10^7 T-cell-depleted bone marrow cells. A word on this clone: Its antigen is unidentified. Gene names and germline refer to mouse. The CDR3 end is not reached by the read, which stops 1 residue before it; the germline J gene fills it in.

This sequence was found in a female BALB/c mouse given C57BL/6 T cells with graft-versus-host disease after an allogeneic hematopoietic cell transplant. The V and J genes are TRBV26 and TRBJ2-1; TRBD1 matches 9 bases. Material for sequencing was gut tissue. The part of the CDR3 DNA that was read is TGTGCCAGCAGTCTGTACAGGGGGCGGGCTGAGCAGTTC. It translates to CASSLYRGRAEQF. The full CDR3 protein reads CASSLYRGRAEQFF.